The 13 T cell receptor beta chains presented below share a single source sample, sequenced in a study of T-cell memory formation after mild COVID-19. One entry per CDR3 protein, called by TCRdb with MiXCR from the 5' RACE reads. Among hundreds of thousands of distinct CDR3 sequences listed, around 20% were seen once. Sequencing input: PBMCs or a T cell subset sorted from them (not recorded which). The receptors derive from an adult woman who had mild COVID-19 (a few samples of this study predate the infection). Cell type and time point are not known.

This clonotype came up a few times. The chain couples TRBV5-1 to TRBJ2-5; TRBD2 might be the D (6 bases). The V end lost 1 base, the J end lost 5 bases, and 15 bases lay between the germline ends. CDR1 SGHRS and CDR2 YFSETQ come from the germline V gene. The CDR3 is made up of 15 amino acids. CDR3 DNA: TGCGCCAGCAGCTTGCGGGCGGGGCCGGAGGAGACCCAGTACTTC. Its protein product is CASSLRAGPEETQYF. The entire variable domain, with the rest obtained from reference TRBV5-1 and TRBJ2-5, is as follows: KAGVTQTPRYLIKTRGQQVTLSCSPISGHRSVSWYQQTPGQGLQFLFEYFSETQRNKGNFPGRFSGRQFSNSRSEMNVSTLELGDSALYLCASSLRAGPEETQYFGPGTRLLVL.

This chain uses TRBV5-4 with TRBJ1-2; a weak D match, TRBD1 (6 bases). V was clipped by 6 bases and J by 4 bases, with 13 bases between them. CDR1 SGHNT and CDR2 YYREEE come from the germline V gene (reference sequence). This CDR3 spans 13 amino acids. CDR3 in amino acids: CASTLTGPYGYTF. CDR3 nucleotides: TGTGCCAGCACCCTGACAGGCCCCTATGGCTACACCTTC.

The V call is TRBV6-5, the J call TRBJ2-3, with D unresolved. Germline-derived CDR1 and CDR2 are MNHEY and SVGAGI. The CDR3 is 14 residues long. Deletions cut 4 bases from V and 6 bases from J, with 14 bases between. In nucleotides, the CDR3 is TGTGCCAGCAGTTTAGGCGCCGCTTTCGATACGCAGTATTTT. Translation: CASSLGAAFDTQYF.

This clonotype was counted at least ten times. The V gene is TRBV7-3, the J gene TRBJ2-1; D call uncertain. The CDR3 spans 12 residues. V was clipped by 4 bases and J by 7 bases, with 8 bases between them. Germline CDR1 SGHTA, CDR2 FQGTGA. Here the CDR3 reads CASSSANNEQFF. The CDR3 DNA is TGTGCCAGCAGCTCGGCAAATAATGAGCAGTTCTTC.

This clonotype has only a few counts. The CDR3 reads CASSPGGKDYEQYF. CDR3 nucleotide sequence: TGTGCCAGCAGCCCCGGGGGGAAGGACTACGAGCAGTACTTC. V and J are TRBV7-9 and TRBJ2-7, with TRBD2 identical over 7 bases. The CDR3 covers 14 residues. Trimming took 5 bases from V and 3 from J; bases not matched to a gene: 7. CDR1 is SEHNR, CDR2 FQNEAQ, per germline (reference sequence).

V usage is TRBV12-3 or TRBV12-4 and J usage is TRBJ2-1, with 13 positions matching TRBD2. CDR3 length: 15 residues. The V segment lost 7 bases and the J segment 6 bases; nucleotides outside the gene matches: 6. The CDR3 reads CASTQRLAGGNEQFF. In DNA, the CDR3 is TGTGCCAGCACCCAACGACTAGCGGGAGGCAATGAGCAGTTCTTC.

This clonotype came up many times. The chain recombines TRBV18 with TRBJ1-3; D ambiguous. With 0 bases removed from V and 1 base from J, the gap between germline ends came to 1 base. The germline CDR1 and CDR2 sequences are KGHSH and LQKENI. The CDR3 runs to 13 residues. The CDR3 loop is CASSPPSGNTIYF. The CDR3 region has the DNA TGTGCCAGCTCACCACCATCTGGAAACACCATATATTTT.

The sample holds many counts of this clonotype. This sequence joins TRBV4-1 and TRBJ2-7, with D possibly TRBD2 on 6 matching bases. V dropped 1 base and J dropped 0 bases, with 16 bases sitting between them. The CDR3 sequence is 17 residues long. Germline V CDR1 and CDR2: MGHRA, YSYEKL. CDR3 in amino acids: CASSQVGGRDFSYEQYF. The CDR3, as DNA: TGCGCCAGCAGCCAAGTGGGAGGCCGGGACTTCTCCTACGAGCAGTACTTC.

This clonotype occurred a few times. The V and J genes are TRBV29-1 and TRBJ1-1; D is unresolved. Trimming pared 7 bases from V and 0 bases from J, leaving 6 bases between. The CDR3 consists of 11 residues. Germline V gene lookup returns CDR1 SQVTM and CDR2 ANQGSEA. The CDR3 nucleotides read TGCAGCGCTAGAATGAACACTGAAGCTTTCTTT. It specifies CSARMNTEAFF.

This clonotype was picked up many times. Here the CDR3 reads CASSLVNGQFF. CDR3 coding DNA: TGTGCCAGCAGCTTAGTGAACGGGCAGTTCTTC. This rearrangement joins TRBV7-2 to TRBJ2-1; D unresolved. Per germline, CDR1 SGHTA and CDR2 FQGNSA. V gave up 1 base and J gave up 12 bases, with 7 bases separating them. The CDR3 consists of 11 residues.

The chain couples TRBV5-5 to TRBJ2-7, with a possible D match to TRBD1 (6 bases). This CDR3 is 15 amino acids long. Trimming removed 0 bases from V and 5 bases from J, with 15 bases in between. CDR1 is SGHKS and CDR2 is YYEKEE in the germline V gene (reference sequence). The CDR3 region has the DNA TGTGCCAGCAGCTTGGCCCCAGGGGTAGGGGACGAGCAGTACTTC. It encodes CASSLAPGVGDEQYF.

The sample holds a few counts of this clonotype. The chain is built from TRBV5-5 and TRBJ2-3, with TRBD1 matching over 7 bases. Germline trimming cut 3 bases from V and 2 bases from J; bases unmatched to any gene: 9. The CDR3 is 16 amino acids. Germline V gene sequence: CDR1 SGHKS, CDR2 YYEKEE (reference sequence). The CDR3 loop reads CASSYFRDRYTDTQYF. CDR3 coding DNA: TGTGCCAGCAGCTACTTCCGGGACAGATACACAGATACGCAGTATTTT. The full variable domain, its missing parts supplied by reference TRBV5-5 and TRBJ2-3, is DAGVTQSPTHLIKTRGQQVTLRCSPISGHKSVSWYQQVLGQGPQFIFQYYEKEERGRGNFPDRFSARQFPNYSSELNVNALLLGDSALYLCASSYFRDRYTDTQYFGPGTRLTVL.

The chain recombines TRBV20-1 with TRBJ1-2; D is unresolved. The CDR3 extends over 11 amino acids. Trimming pared 1 base from V and 8 bases from J, leaving 8 bases between. From germline, CDR1 is DFQATT and CDR2 SNEGSKA (reference sequence). The CDR3: CSARGNSGYTF. CDR3 nucleotides: TGCAGTGCTAGAGGAAACAGCGGCTACACCTTC.